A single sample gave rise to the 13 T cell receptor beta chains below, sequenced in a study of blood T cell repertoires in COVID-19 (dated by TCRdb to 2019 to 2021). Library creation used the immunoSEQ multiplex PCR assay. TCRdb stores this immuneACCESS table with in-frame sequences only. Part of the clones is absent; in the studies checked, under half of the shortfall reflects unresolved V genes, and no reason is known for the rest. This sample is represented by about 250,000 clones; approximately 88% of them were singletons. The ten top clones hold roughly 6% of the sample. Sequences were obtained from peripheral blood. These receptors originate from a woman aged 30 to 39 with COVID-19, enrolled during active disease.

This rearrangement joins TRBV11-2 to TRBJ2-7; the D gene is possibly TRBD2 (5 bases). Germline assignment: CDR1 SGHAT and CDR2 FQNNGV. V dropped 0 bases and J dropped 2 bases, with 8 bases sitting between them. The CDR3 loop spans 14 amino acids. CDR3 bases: TGTGCCAGCAGCTTAGACGGGGTTGCCTACGAGCAGTACTTC. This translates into CASSLDGVAYEQYF.

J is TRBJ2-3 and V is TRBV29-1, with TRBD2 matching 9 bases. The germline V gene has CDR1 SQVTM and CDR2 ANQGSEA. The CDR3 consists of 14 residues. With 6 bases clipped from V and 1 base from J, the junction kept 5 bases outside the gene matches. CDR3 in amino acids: CSVTVAGGTDTQYF. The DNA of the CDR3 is TGCAGCGTCACTGTAGCGGGAGGCACAGATACGCAGTATTTT.

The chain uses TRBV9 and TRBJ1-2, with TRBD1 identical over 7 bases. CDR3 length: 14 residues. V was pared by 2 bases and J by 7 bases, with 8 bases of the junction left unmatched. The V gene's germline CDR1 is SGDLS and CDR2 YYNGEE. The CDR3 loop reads CASSVQTGASGYTF. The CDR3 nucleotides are TGTGCCAGCAGCGTCCAAACAGGGGCGAGTGGCTACACCTTC.

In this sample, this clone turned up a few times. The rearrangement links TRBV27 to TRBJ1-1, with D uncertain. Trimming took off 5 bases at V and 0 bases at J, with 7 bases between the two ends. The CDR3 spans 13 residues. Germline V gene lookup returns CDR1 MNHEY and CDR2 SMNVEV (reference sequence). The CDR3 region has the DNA TGTGCCAGCAGTCTACAGATGAACACTGAAGCTTTCTTT. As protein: CASSLQMNTEAFF.

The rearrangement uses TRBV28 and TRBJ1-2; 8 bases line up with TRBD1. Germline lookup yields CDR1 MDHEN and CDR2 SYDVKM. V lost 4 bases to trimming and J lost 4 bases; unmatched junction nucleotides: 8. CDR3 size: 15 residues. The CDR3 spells CASSSGGGGTYGYTF. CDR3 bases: TGTGCCAGCAGTTCAGGGGGCGGGGGTACCTATGGCTACACCTTC.

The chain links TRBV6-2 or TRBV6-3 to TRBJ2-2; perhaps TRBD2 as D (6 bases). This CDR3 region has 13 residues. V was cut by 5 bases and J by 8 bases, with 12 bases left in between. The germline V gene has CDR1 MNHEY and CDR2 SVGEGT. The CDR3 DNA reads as TGTGCCAGCAGTCGCGGGGAAAGAGGGGAGCTGTTTTTT. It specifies CASSRGERGELFF.

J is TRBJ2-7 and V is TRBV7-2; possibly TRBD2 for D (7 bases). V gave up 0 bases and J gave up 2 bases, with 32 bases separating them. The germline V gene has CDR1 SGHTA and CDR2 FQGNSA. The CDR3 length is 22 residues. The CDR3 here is CASSLAVGTNRTARNKPYEQYV. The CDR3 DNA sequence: TGTGCCAGCAGCTTAGCGGTAGGGACTAACCGGACAGCCAGGAATAAACCCTACGAGCAGTACGTC.

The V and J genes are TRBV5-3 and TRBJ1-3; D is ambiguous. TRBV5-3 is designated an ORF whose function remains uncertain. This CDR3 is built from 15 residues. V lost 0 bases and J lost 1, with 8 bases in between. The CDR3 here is CARSLEGVSGNTIYF. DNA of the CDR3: TGTGCCAGAAGCTTGGAGGGAGTGTCTGGAAACACCATATATTTT.

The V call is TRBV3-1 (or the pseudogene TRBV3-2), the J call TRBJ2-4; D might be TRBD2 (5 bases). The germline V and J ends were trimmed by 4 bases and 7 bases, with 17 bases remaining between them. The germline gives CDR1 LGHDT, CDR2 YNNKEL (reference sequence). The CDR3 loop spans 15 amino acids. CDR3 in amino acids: CASSLQSGVRNIQYF. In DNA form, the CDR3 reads TGTGCCAGCAGCCTCCAGTCCGGGGTTAGGAACATTCAGTACTTC.

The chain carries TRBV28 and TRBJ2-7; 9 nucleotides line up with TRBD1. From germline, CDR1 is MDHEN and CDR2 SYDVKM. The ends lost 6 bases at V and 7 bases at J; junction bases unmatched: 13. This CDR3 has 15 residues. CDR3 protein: CASRETGTGREEQYV. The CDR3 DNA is TGTGCCAGCAGGGAAACCGGGACAGGGAGAGAGGAGCAGTACGTC.

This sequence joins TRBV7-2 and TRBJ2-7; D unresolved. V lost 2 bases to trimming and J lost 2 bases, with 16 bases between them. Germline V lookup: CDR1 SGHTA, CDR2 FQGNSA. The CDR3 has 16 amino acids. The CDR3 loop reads CASSLSFAPRTYEQYV. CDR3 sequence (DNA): TGTGCCAGCAGCTTATCTTTTGCCCCCAGAACCTACGAGCAGTACGTC.

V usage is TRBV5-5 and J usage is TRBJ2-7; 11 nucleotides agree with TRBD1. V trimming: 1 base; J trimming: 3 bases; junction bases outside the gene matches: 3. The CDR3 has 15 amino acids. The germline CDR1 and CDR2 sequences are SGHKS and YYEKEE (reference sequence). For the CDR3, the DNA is TGTGCCAGCAGCTTGCTGGGACAGGGGGTCTACGAGCAGTACTTC. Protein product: CASSLLGQGVYEQYF.

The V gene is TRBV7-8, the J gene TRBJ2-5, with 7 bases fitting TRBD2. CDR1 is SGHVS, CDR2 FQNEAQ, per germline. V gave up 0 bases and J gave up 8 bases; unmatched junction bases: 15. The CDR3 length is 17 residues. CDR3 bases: TGTGCCAGCAGCTTAGCCCGGACTAGTTTGGGCCGGAGTACCCAGTACTTC. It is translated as CASSLARTSLGRSTQYF.